The sequence of this T cell receptor beta chain was determined in a study of shared clonotypes between healthy human individuals. In the study overall: Donor ages ranged 18 to 49 years: a couple of women, a few men. Each donor's CD4 naive and CD4 memory cells filled three plates apiece, CD8 naive two, and CD8 memory one.

Terminally differentiated effector memory CD45RA+ cells were left out of the naive CD8 fraction, which was CD45RO-negative and positively selected for CCR7. V was shortened by 0 bases and J by 0 bases, with 12 bases between the two germline ends. Germline V gives CDR1 MGHRA, CDR2 YSYEKL. This CDR3 comprises 16 residues. The repertoire was sequenced with immunoSEQ multiplex PCR; TCRdb's copy has only in-frame clones and lacks some. This sample carries millions of clones, over 85% of them seen once, and the ten largest clones take about 1.1%. V and J are TRBV4-1 and TRBJ2-7; D uncertain. The source of this sequence is a man between 18 and 29 years old in good health. The sample taken for sequencing was naive CD8+ T cells sorted from blood. The CDR3: CASSQDYTYNSYEQYF. The CDR3 DNA sequence: TGCGCCAGCAGCCAAGATTACACTTACAACTCCTACGAGCAGTACTTC.